These T cell receptor beta chains were read from a single sample in a study of STAT5B mutations in CD4+ large granular lymphocyte leukemia. Generated by immunoSEQ multiplex PCR, the TCRdb table keeps only in-frame clones and is missing some. The sample has just under 35,000 clones, 68% seen once. The sample consisted of CD4+ T cells from blood buffy coats. All receptors come from a human donor in good health. Each CDR3 is given with its conserved first and last residue. A D gene is named only where the DNA matches it firmly. Clone sizes are given selectively: once, few, many, or a class where the clone is expanded.

v_gene,j_gene,abundance,d_gene,CDR3aa,CDR3nt
TRBV7-7,TRBJ2-5,.,.,CASSLLPLTIGGETQYF,TGTGCCAGCAGCTTATTGCCCTTGACTATTGGAGGAGAGACCCAGTACTTC
TRBV29-1,TRBJ2-1,once,TRBD2,CSVEDPGGRHNEQFF,TGCAGCGTTGAAGATCCGGGGGGGCGGCACAATGAGCAGTTCTTC
TRBV19,TRBJ1-6,.,TRBD1,CASRNWEGARNSPLHF,TGTGCCAGTAGAAACTGGGAGGGGGCTCGGAATTCACCCCTCCACTTT
TRBV7-2,TRBJ1-2,once,TRBD1,CASSTGTGYGYTF,TGTGCCAGCAGCACCGGGACAGGCTATGGCTACACCTTC
TRBV2,TRBJ1-1,few,TRBD1,CASTQGTGFSGTEAFF,TGTGCCAGCACCCAGGGGACAGGATTCTCGGGGACTGAAGCTTTCTTT
TRBV10-3,TRBJ2-5,.,TRBD1,CAISPGQGGETQYF,TGTGCCATCAGTCCGGGACAGGGAGGTGAGACCCAGTACTTC
TRBV29-1,TRBJ2-7,.,.,CSVPGTTFYEQYF,TGCAGCGTACCCGGGACAACGTTTTACGAGCAGTACTTC
TRBV7-6,TRBJ2-7,.,.,CASSLAQGNLLYEQYF,TGTGCCAGCAGCTTAGCTCAAGGGAACTTACTCTACGAGCAGTACTTC
TRBV5-1,TRBJ2-7,.,TRBD1,CASSFDRGYEQYF,TGCGCCAGCAGCTTCGACAGGGGCTACGAGCAGTACTTC
TRBV7-8,TRBJ1-1,.,TRBD1,CASSGRTGRNTEAFF,TGTGCCAGCAGCGGGCGGACAGGGAGGAACACTGAAGCTTTCTTT
TRBV25-1,TRBJ1-1,.,TRBD1,CASSELSGTGEDTEAFF,TGTGCCAGCAGTGAGCTTTCCGGGACAGGGGAGGATACTGAAGCTTTCTTT
TRBV19,TRBJ1-4,few,.,CASSMQSAERLFF,TGTGCCAGTAGTATGCAGTCCGCGGAAAGACTGTTTTTT
TRBV4-1,TRBJ1-6,few,TRBD1,CASSQGDRGSHNSPLHF,TGCGCCAGCAGCCAAGGCGACAGGGGGTCACATAATTCACCCCTCCACTTT
TRBV5-1,TRBJ2-2,.,.,CASSWGNANTGELFF,TGCGCCAGCAGCTGGGGGAACGCGAACACCGGGGAGCTGTTTTTT
TRBV7-9,TRBJ2-3,.,TRBD1,CASSLGQGAGIDTQYF,TGTGCCAGCAGCTTAGGACAGGGGGCAGGCATTGATACGCAGTATTTT
TRBV12-5,TRBJ1-3,once,TRBD1,CASTLGTGGPGALSGNTIYF,TGTGCTAGTACCTTGGGGACAGGGGGTCCCGGCGCTCTCTCTGGAAACACCATATATTTT
TRBV19,TRBJ1-3,.,.,CASRNSGNTIYF,TGTGCCAGTAGGAACTCTGGAAACACCATATATTTT
TRBV29-1,TRBJ2-3,.,.,CSVEEAARDTQYF,TGCAGCGTTGAAGAGGCGGCAAGGGACACGCAGTATTTT
TRBV10-3,TRBJ2-7,.,TRBD1,CAISGWTGGNEQYF,TGTGCCATCAGTGGGTGGACAGGGGGCAACGAGCAGTACTTC
TRBV6-5,TRBJ1-5,.,TRBD1,CASSLVGQANQPQHF,TGTGCCAGCAGCCTGGTGGGACAGGCCAATCAGCCCCAGCATTTT
TRBV28,TRBJ2-7,once,TRBD1,CASNPQGSGEQYF,TGTGCCAGCAATCCACAGGGGTCTGGCGAGCAGTACTTC
TRBV7-9,TRBJ2-2,once,.,CASTQGGLVGELFF,TGTGCCAGCACCCAGGGGGGGCTCGTCGGGGAGCTGTTTTTT
TRBV29-1,TRBJ2-3,.,.,CSVGAGQMDTQYF,TGCAGCGTTGGGGCGGGACAAATGGATACGCAGTATTTT
TRBV9,TRBJ2-3,few,.,CASSARGQDTRTDTQYF,TGTGCCAGCAGCGCCCGTGGGCAGGACACCCGCACAGATACGCAGTATTTT
TRBV6-5,TRBJ2-6,.,.,CASSYSMGAGANVLTF,TGTGCCAGCAGTTACTCGATGGGGGCGGGGGCCAACGTCCTGACTTTC
TRBV7-2,TRBJ2-5,once,TRBD2,CASISGGLQETQYF,TGTGCCAGCATTAGCGGGGGGCTACAAGAGACCCAGTACTTC
TRBV5-1,TRBJ2-1,once,.,CASSPRSRQASYNEQFF,TGCGCCAGCAGCCCGAGGTCCAGACAGGCGTCCTACAATGAGCAGTTCTTC
TRBV18,TRBJ2-7,few,.,CASSQTGRSYEQYF,TGTGCCAGCTCACAAACGGGACGTTCCTACGAGCAGTACTTC
TRBV6-1,TRBJ1-6,.,.,CASSDWRSSYNSPLHF,TGTGCCAGCAGTGATTGGAGGAGCTCCTATAATTCACCCCTCCACTTT